These 6 T cell receptor beta chains share one sample of origin, sequenced in a study of tumor and adjacent non-tumor tissue in lung cancer. Three rounds of nested PCR, following a modified ARM-PCR protocol, produced the TCRbeta library. MiXCR was run by TCRdb on the multiplex PCR reads, yielding one entry per CDR3 protein. This table holds 47,000 or so distinct CDR3 sequences, around 59% found once. The template was RNA from unsorted bulk tissue. This non-tumor lung sample came from over 3 cm beyond the tumor edge. The specimen was distant non-tumor lung tissue. Every receptor here comes from a woman aged 70-85 years with non-small cell lung cancer.

With respect to this clonotype: One junction end does not reproduce the germline sequence, and a read error may be involved. This chain links TRBV11-3 with TRBJ2-2; either TRBD1 or TRBD2 may supply D (5 bases each). This CDR3 has 15 amino acids. Germline assignment: CDR1 SGHNT and CDR2 YENEEA. In DNA, the CDR3 is TGTGCCAGCAGCCTCAGACAGCCTAACACCGGGGAGCCGTTTTTT. Translating it yields CASSLRQPNTGEPFF.

Note on this clonotype: One end of the junction varies from germline; a read error may be responsible. This sequence joins TRBV6-6 and TRBJ2-1; D is perhaps TRBD2 (6 bases). Germline-derived CDR1 and CDR2 are MNHNY and SVGAGI (reference sequence). The CDR3 spans 18 residues. CDR3 sequence: CAISNNLFGGDSCNEQFF. As DNA, the CDR3 is TGTGCCATCAGTAATAACCTTTTCGGGGGAGATTCCTGCAATGAGCAGTTCTTC.

About this clonotype: One junction end disagrees with the germline gene, perhaps due to a read error. The V call is TRBV10-3, the J call TRBJ1-6; D is undetermined. Germline V CDR1 and CDR2: ENHRY, SYGVKD. The CDR3 totals 14 residues. CDR3: CAISETSYNSPLLF. Here the CDR3 DNA reads TGTGCCATCAGTGAAACCTCCTATAATTCACCCCTCCTCTTT.

Worth noting for this clonotype: This could be a read error, since a much larger clone is one nucleotide away. J is TRBJ1-1 and V is TRBV28; D is undetermined. This CDR3 comprises 15 residues. Trimming left V 2 bases short and J 1 base short, with 11 bases between. Germline V lookup: CDR1 MDHEN, CDR2 SYDVKM. This CDR3 reads CASSLPSTANTEAFF. Written as DNA, the CDR3 is TGTGCCAGCAGTTTACCCTCGACGGCGAACACTGAAGCTTTCTTT.

This clonotype came up a few times. One base away lies a much larger clone, so this may be a sequencing read error. The rearrangement links TRBV28 to TRBJ2-3; TRBD1 matches 10 bases. Germline trimming cut 5 bases from V and 4 bases from J; bases unmatched to any gene: 3. Germline V gene sequence: CDR1 MDHEN, CDR2 SYDVKM. The CDR3 is made up of 14 amino acids. CDR3 bases: TGTGCCAGCAGTCTCGGGACAGGGGCAGATACGCAGTATTTT. It is translated as CASSLGTGADTQYF.

Points on this clonotype: The junction shows a germline mismatch at one end, possibly a read error. The chain recombines TRBV4-2 with TRBJ2-7; the match to TRBD2 covers 12 bases. This CDR3 has 16 amino acids. Germline values: CDR1 LGHNA, CDR2 YNFKEQ. The CDR3 sequence: CACSQDQTSGSNERYF. CDR3 bases: TGTGCCTGCAGCCAAGATCAGACTAGCGGGAGTAACGAGCGGTACTTC.